This record concerns one T cell receptor beta chain sequence. Its cognate antigen is unknown. Naivety among CD8 cells was defined by CD45RO negativity and positive CCR7 selection, thereby excluding terminally differentiated effector memory CD45RA+ cells. The donors, all of them Caucasian adults, lived in Nashville, Tennessee. The source of the sample is a study of shared clonotypes between healthy human individuals. Roughly 210 ng DNA, tens of thousands of T cell genomes, went into each sorted-subset replicate PCR. Data came from immunoSEQ multiplex PCR; TCRdb stores just in-frame clones and leaves some out. Of 2 million to 2.5 million clones in the sample, about 94% are singletons; the top ten hold around 1.1%. The CDR3 is 14 amino acids. CDR1 and CDR2 (germline): SGHNT, YYREEE (reference sequence). V lost 0 bases and J lost 6, with 12 bases in between. Study observations and caveats: Relative to clonotypes present in all four donors, those not shared had lower generation probabilities. Richness estimates generally favored naive over memory subsets.

This TCR derives from a man aged 18 to 29 in good health. The rearrangement joins TRBV5-4 to TRBJ1-2, with D perhaps matching TRBD1 (6 bases). Material for sequencing was naive CD8+ T cells sorted from blood. CDR3 sequence reads: CASSLAGGGNGYTF. The CDR3 DNA is TGTGCCAGCAGCTTGGCCGGGGGCGGGAATGGCTACACCTTC.